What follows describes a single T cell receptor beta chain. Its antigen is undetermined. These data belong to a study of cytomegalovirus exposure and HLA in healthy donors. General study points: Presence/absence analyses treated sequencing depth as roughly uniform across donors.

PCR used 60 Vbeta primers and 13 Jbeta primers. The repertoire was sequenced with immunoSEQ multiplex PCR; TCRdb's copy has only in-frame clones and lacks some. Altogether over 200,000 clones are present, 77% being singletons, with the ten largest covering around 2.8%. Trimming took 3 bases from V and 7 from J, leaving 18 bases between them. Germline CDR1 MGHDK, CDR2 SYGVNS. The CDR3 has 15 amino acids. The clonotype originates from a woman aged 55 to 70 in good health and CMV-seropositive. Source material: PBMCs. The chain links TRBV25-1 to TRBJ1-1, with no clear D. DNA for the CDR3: TGTGCCAGCAGTGAGGGTGGCCGAGGAGCTGGTGAAGCTTTCTTT. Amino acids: CASSEGGRGAGEAFF.